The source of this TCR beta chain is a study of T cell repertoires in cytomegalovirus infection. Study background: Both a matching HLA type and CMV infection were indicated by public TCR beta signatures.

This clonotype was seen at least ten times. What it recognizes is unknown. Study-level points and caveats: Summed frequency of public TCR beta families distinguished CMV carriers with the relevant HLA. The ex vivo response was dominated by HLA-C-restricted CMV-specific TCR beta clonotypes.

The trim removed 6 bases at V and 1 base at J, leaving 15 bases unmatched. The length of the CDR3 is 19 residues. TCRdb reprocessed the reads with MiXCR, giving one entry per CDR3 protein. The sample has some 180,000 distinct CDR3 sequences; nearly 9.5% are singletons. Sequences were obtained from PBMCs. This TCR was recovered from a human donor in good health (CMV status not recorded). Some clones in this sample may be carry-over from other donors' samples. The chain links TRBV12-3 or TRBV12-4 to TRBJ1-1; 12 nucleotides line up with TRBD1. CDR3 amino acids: CASSPRGQGALEGNTEAFF. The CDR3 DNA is TGTGCCAGCAGCCCCCGGGGACAGGGGGCATTAGAGGGGAACACTGAAGCTTTCTTT.